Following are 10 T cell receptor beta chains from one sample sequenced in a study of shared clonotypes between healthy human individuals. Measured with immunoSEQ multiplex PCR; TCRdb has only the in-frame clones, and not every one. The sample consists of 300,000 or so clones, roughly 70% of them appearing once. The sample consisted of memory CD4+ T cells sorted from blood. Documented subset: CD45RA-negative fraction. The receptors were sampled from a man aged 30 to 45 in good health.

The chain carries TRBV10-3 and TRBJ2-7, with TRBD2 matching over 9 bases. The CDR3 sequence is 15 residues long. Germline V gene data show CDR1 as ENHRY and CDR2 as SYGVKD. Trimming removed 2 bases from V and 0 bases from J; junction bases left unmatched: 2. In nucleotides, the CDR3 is TGTGCCATCAGTGAGACTAGCGGGTCCTCCTACGAGCAGTACTTC. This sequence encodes CAISETSGSSYEQYF.

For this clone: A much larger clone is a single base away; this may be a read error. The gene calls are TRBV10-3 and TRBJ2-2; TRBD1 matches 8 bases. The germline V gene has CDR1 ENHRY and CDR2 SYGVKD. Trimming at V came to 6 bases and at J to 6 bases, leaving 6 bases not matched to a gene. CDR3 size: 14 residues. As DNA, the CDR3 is TGTGCCATCAGAGGGACAGGCTACGCCGGGGAGCTGTTTTTT. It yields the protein CAIRGTGYAGELFF.

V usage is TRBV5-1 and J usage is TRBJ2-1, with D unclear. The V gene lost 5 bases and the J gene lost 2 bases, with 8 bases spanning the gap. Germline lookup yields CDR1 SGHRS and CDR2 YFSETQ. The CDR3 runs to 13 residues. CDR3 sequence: CASSQRTYNEQFF. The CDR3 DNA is TGCGCCAGCAGTCAGAGAACCTACAATGAGCAGTTCTTC.

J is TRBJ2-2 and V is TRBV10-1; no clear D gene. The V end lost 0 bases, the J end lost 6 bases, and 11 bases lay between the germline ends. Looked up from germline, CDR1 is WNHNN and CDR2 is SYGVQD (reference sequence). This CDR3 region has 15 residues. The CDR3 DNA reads TGCGCCAGCAGTGAGTCGGATCTGGTCTCCGGGGAGCTGTTTTTT. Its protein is CASSESDLVSGELFF.

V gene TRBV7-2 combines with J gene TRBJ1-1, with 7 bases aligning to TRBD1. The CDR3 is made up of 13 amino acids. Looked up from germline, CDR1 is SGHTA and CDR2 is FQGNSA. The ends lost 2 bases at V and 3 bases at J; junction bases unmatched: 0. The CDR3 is CASSLQGDTEAFF. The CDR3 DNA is TGTGCCAGCAGCTTACAGGGGGACACTGAAGCTTTCTTT. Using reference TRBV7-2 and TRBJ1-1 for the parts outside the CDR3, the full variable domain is GAGVSQSPSNKVTEKGKDVELRCDPISGHTALYWYRQSLGQGLEFLIYFQGNSAPDKSGLPSDRFSAERTGGSVSTLTIQRTQQEDSAVYLCASSLQGDTEAFFGQGTRLTVV.

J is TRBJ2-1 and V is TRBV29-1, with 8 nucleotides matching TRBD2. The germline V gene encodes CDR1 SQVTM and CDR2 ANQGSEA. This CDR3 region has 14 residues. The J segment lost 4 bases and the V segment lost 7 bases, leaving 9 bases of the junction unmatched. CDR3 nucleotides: TGCAGCGCAGATACTAGCGGAATATACAATGAGCAGTTCTTC. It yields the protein CSADTSGIYNEQFF.

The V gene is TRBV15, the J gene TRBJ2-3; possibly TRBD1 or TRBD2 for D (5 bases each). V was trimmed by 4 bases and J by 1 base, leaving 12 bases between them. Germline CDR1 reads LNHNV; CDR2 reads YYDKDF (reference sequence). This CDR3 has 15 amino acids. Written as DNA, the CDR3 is TGTGCCACCAGCAAGAGGGGCTCAGGCACAGATACGCAGTATTTT. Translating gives CATSKRGSGTDTQYF.

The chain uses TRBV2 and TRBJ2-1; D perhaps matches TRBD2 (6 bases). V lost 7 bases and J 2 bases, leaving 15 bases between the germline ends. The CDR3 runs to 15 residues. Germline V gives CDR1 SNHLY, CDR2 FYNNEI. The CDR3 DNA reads TGTGCCAGCAATCCCCAACGGGGGACCTACAATGAGCAGTTCTTC. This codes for CASNPQRGTYNEQFF.

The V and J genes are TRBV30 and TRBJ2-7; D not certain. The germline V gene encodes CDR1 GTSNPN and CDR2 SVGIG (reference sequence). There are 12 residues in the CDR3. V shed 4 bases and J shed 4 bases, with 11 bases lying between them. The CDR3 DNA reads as TGTGCCTGGAACAGCGCCCCGTACGAGCAGTACTTC. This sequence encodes CAWNSAPYEQYF.

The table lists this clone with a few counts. CDR3 sequence: CASSLEQNPLGTDTQYF. The DNA for the CDR3 is TGTGCCAGCAGCTTAGAGCAGAACCCTCTGGGGACAGATACGCAGTATTTT. J is TRBJ2-3 and V is TRBV7-2, with D unclear. CDR3 size: 17 residues. Germline V gene sequence: CDR1 SGHTA, CDR2 FQGNSA. V lost 1 base to trimming and J lost 3 bases, with 17 bases between them.